The 7 T cell receptor beta chains below all came from one sample that was sequenced in a study of graft-versus-host responses after intestinal transplantation. Generated by immunoSEQ multiplex PCR, the TCRdb table keeps only in-frame clones and is missing some. The repertoire holds 15,000 to 20,000 clones, around 41% seen once, with under 4.5% in the top ten. Irradiated, violet-dye-labeled stimulator cells, some 200,000 in number, were plated with some 200,000 CFSE-labeled responder cells. This specimen was alloreactive CD8+ T cells from a mixed lymphocyte reaction culture, taken before intestinal transplant. Subset of the sample: CFSE-low proliferating T cells sorted from roughly six-day pre-transplant mixed lymphocyte reaction (GvH or HvG direction). The receptors here all came from a human patient who received an intestinal transplant.

The chain is built from TRBV6-8 and TRBJ1-2; D might be TRBD1 (5 bases). The CDR3 is 15 amino acids. Germline V lookup: CDR1 MNHGY, CDR2 SAAAGT. Trimming removed 5 bases at V and 0 bases at J, with 13 bases between. CDR3 bases: TGTGCCAGCAGTCCTTCAGGGTTACCTAACTATGGCTACACCTTC. This translates into CASSPSGLPNYGYTF.

In this sample, this clone turned up a few times. The rearrangement uses TRBV11-2 and TRBJ2-7; 7 bases match TRBD2. V lost 1 base, J lost 3 bases, and 0 bases stayed unmatched. This CDR3 has 13 amino acids. The germline V gene has CDR1 SGHAT and CDR2 FQNNGV. The CDR3 bases are TGTGCCAGCAGCTTAGGGGGGGGCTACGAGCAGTACTTC. It specifies CASSLGGGYEQYF.

The table lists this clone with a few counts. The chain carries TRBV23-1 and TRBJ1-1; D is undetermined. Being an ORF, TRBV23-1 has a function that is uncertain. The CDR3 sequence is 15 residues long. V was clipped by 6 bases and J by 4 bases, with 18 bases between them. Here the CDR3 reads CASRLPRRRGTEAFF. CDR3 sequence (DNA): TGCGCCAGCAGGCTCCCCAGGAGACGGGGCACTGAAGCTTTCTTT.

This sequence joins TRBV6-5 and TRBJ1-2; 11 bases fit TRBD1. Germline V lookup: CDR1 MNHEY, CDR2 SVGAGI. V gave up 2 bases and J gave up 7 bases; unmatched junction bases: 9. The CDR3 is made up of 16 amino acids. CDR3: CASSYALAGTGGGYTF. The CDR3 region has the DNA TGTGCCAGCAGTTACGCCTTAGCCGGGACAGGGGGTGGCTACACCTTC.

The J gene is TRBJ2-5, the V gene TRBV9; 11 bases align to TRBD2. CDR1 SGDLS and CDR2 YYNGEE come from the germline V gene. The CDR3 has 15 residues. After removal of 3 bases from V and 5 bases from J, the junction contained 6 bases not matched to a gene. CDR3 sequence (DNA): TGTGCCAGCAGCGCAATAGCGGGAGGGGCGGAGACCCAGTACTTC. Amino acid sequence: CASSAIAGGAETQYF. The whole variable domain, filled in from reference TRBV9 and TRBJ2-5, reads DSGVTQTPKHLITATGQRVTLRCSPRSGDLSVYWYQQSLDQGLQFLIQYYNGEERAKGNILERFSAQQFPDLHSELNLSSLELGDSALYFCASSAIAGGAETQYFGPGTRLLVL.

This chain uses TRBV5-6 with TRBJ1-2; 8 bases line up with TRBD1. CDR1 SGHDT and CDR2 YYEEEE come from the germline V gene. Trimming cost V 4 bases and J 7 bases; bases outside gene matches: 9. CDR3 length equals 14 residues. Written as DNA, the CDR3 is TGTGCCAGCAGCCCAGGACAGGGTCGGGGTGGCTACACCTTC. Protein: CASSPGQGRGGYTF.

This clone has a handful of counts. The rearrangement uses TRBV5-5 and TRBJ2-3, with unresolved D. Germline CDR1 and CDR2: SGHKS and YYEKEE (reference sequence). This CDR3 has 14 amino acids. The ends were cut back, 0 bases at V and 6 bases at J, with 11 bases in the middle. The CDR3 here is CASSLDGSRDTQYF. The CDR3 DNA follows: TGTGCCAGCAGCTTGGACGGATCCAGGGATACGCAGTATTTT.